This TCR beta chain was profiled in a study of shared clonotypes between healthy human individuals. Study conclusions and caveats: When naive CD4 clonotypes were compared across a few donors, 5% to 5.5% were shared.

As concerns this clone: What it binds is not known.

CD8 cells regarded as naive lacked CD45RO, were positively chosen for CCR7, and omitted terminally differentiated effector memory CD45RA+ cells. Healthy HIV-negative adults without recent acute infections or vaccinations served as donors. CDR3 length: 14 residues. Over several immunoSEQ plates, each subset's genomic DNA was distributed in even portions. Only in-frame clones appear in the TCRdb table, and some are missing; sequencing was by immunoSEQ multiplex PCR. Of some 2 million clones in the sample, about 95% were seen once. Sample: naive CD8+ T cells sorted from blood. V is TRBV12-1 and J is TRBJ2-7; the table gives TRBD1 as D, unverified against the DNA. TRBV12-1 is labeled a pseudogene. The sequence came from a man between 18 and 35 years old in good health. The CDR3 sequence is CASSRDRDSYEQYF. CDR3 nucleotides: TGTGCCAGCAGCCGAGACAGGGACTCCTACGAGCAGTACTTC.